This TCR beta chain was recovered during a study of control samples from healthy donors and cancer patients. As regards this clone: A read error may account for a junction end that differs from germline.

Libraries were prepared by immunoSEQ multiplex PCR; TCRdb keeps only in-frame clonotypes and omits some of them. The repertoire holds tens of thousands of clones, with around nine tenths as singletons. This CDR3 spans 14 amino acids. In germline, CDR1 is GTSNPN, CDR2 SVGIG (reference sequence). This sequence originates from a woman aged 40-49 years with lung cancer. Sequencing input: PBMCs. V and J are TRBV30 and TRBJ1-2; 8 nucleotides agree with TRBD1. CDR3 residues: CAGRGDRTIYGYTF. The CDR3 nucleotides are TGTGCCGGGAGAGGGGACAGGACAATTTACGGCTACACCTTC.